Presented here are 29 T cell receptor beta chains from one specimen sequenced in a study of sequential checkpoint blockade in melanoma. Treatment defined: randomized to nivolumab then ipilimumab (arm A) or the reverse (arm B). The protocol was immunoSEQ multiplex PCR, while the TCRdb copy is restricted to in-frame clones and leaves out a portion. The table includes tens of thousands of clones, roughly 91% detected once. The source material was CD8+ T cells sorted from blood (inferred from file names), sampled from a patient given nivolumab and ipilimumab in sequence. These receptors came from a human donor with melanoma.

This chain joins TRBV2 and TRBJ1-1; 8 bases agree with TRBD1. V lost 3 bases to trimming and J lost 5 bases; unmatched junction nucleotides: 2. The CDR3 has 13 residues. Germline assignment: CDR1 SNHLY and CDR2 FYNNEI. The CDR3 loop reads CASSEYRGTEAFF. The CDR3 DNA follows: TGTGCCAGCAGTGAGTACAGGGGGACTGAAGCTTTCTTT. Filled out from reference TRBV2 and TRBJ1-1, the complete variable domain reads EPEVTQTPSHQVTQMGQEVILRCVPISNHLYFYWYRQILGQKVEFLVSFYNNEISEKSEIFDDQFSVERPDGSNFTLKIRSTKLEDSAMYFCASSEYRGTEAFFGQGTRLTVV.

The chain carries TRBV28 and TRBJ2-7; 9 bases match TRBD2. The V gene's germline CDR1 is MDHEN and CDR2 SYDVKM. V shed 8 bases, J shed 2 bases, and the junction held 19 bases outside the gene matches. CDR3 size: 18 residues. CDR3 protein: CASCSTSIIAGVPYEQYF. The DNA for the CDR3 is TGTGCCAGCTGTTCTACTTCAATAATAGCGGGGGTCCCCTACGAGCAGTACTTC. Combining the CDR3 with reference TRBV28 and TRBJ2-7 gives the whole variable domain DVKVTQSSRYLVKRTGEKVFLECVQDMDHENMFWYRQDPGLGLRLIYFSYDVKMKEKGDIPEGYSVSREKKERFSLILESASTNQTSMYLCASCSTSIIAGVPYEQYFGPGTRLTVT.

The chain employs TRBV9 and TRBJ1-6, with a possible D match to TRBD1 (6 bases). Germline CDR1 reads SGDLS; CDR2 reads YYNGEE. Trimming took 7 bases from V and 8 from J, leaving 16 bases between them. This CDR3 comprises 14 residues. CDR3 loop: CASGGAGTHSPLHF. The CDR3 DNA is TGTGCCAGCGGGGGGGCAGGGACCCATTCACCCCTCCACTTT.

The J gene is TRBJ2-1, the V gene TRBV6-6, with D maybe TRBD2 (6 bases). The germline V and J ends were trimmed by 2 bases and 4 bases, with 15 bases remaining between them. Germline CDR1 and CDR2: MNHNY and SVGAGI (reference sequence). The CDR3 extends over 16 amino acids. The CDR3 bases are TGTGCCAGCAGTTACCTAGCGTCTCTGAGGTACAATGAGCAGTTCTTC. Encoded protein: CASSYLASLRYNEQFF.

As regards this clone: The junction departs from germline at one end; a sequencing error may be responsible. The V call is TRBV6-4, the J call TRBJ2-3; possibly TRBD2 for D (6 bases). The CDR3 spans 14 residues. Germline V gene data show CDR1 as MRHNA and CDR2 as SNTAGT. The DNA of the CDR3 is TGTGCCAGCAGTGACTCAGCGGGCACAGGTACGCAGTATTTT. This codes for CASSDSAGTGTQYF.

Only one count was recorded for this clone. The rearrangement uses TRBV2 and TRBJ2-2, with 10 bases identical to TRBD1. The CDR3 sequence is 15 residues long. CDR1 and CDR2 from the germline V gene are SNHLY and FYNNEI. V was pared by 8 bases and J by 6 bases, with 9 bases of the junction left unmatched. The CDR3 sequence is CASFRTGGKAGELFF. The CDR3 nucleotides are TGTGCCAGCTTCAGGACAGGGGGTAAAGCCGGGGAGCTGTTTTTT.

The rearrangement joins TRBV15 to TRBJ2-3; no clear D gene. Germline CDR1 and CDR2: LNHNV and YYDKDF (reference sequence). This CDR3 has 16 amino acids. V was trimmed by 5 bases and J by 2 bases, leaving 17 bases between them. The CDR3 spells CATSPAARLPTDTQYF. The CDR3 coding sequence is TGTGCCACCAGCCCTGCGGCGAGACTTCCCACAGATACGCAGTATTTT.

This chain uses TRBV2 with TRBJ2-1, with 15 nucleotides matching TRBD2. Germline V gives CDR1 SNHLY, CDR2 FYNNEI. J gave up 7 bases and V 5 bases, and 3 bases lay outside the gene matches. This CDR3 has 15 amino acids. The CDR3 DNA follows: TGTGCCAGCAGTTGGACTAGCGGGGGGGAGAATGAGCAGTTCTTC. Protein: CASSWTSGGENEQFF.

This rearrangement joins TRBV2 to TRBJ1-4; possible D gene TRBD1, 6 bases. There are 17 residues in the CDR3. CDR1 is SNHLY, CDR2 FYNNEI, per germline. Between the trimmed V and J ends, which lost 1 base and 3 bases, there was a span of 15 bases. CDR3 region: CASSEVPGAEANEKLFF. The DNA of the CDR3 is TGTGCCAGCAGTGAAGTCCCAGGGGCCGAGGCTAATGAAAAACTGTTTTTT.

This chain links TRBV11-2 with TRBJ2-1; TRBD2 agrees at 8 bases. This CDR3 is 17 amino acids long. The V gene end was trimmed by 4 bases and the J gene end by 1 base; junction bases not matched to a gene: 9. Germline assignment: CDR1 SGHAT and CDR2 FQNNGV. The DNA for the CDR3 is TGTGCCAGCAGCTGGGGATTAGGCGGGGGGTCCTACAATGAGCAGTTCTTC. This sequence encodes CASSWGLGGGSYNEQFF.

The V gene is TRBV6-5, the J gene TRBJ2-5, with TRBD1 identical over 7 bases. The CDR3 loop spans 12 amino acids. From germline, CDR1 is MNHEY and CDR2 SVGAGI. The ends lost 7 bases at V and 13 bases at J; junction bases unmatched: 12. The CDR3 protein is CASTHEGAGWYF. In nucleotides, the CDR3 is TGTGCCAGCACCCACGAGGGGGCAGGGTGGTACTTC.

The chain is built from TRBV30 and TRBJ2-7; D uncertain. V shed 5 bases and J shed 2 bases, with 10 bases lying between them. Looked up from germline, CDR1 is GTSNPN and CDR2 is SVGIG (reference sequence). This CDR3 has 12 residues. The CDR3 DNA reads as TGTGCCTGGCAGGCACAAGCCTACGAGCAGTACTTC. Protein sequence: CAWQAQAYEQYF.

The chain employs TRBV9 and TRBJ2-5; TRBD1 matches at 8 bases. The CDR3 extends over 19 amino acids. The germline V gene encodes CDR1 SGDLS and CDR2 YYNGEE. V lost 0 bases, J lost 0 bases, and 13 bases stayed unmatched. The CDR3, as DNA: TGTGCCAGCAGCGTAGGCCCGGAGACAGGGGACCCGTACCAAGAGACCCAGTACTTC. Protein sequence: CASSVGPETGDPYQETQYF.

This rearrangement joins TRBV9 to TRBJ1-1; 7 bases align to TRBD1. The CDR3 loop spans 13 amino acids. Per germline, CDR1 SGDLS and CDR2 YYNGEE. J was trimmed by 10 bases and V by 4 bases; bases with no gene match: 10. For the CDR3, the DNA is TGTGCCAGCAGCCAGACAGGGCACCGCACAGCTTTCTTT. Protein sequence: CASSQTGHRTAFF.

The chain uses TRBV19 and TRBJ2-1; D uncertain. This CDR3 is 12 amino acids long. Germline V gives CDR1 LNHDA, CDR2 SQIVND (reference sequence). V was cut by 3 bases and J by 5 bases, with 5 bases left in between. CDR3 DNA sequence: TGTGCCAGTAGTATCTTTAACAATGAGCAGTTCTTC. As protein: CASSIFNNEQFF.

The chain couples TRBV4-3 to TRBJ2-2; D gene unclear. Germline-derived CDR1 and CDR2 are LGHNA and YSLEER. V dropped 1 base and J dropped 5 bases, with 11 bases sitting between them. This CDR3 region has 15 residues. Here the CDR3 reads CASSQVLGITGELFF. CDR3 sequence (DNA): TGCGCCAGCAGCCAAGTGTTGGGCATAACCGGGGAGCTGTTTTTT.

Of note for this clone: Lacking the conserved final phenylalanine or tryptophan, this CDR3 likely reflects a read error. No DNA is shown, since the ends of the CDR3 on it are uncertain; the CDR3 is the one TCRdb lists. CDR3 in amino acids: CARYRSYK. The chain couples TRBV19 to TRBJ1-1; the table's D gene call, TRBD1, was not cross checked with the DNA. Inclusive of both ends, the CDR3 amounts to 8 amino acids. Germline values: CDR1 LNHDA, CDR2 SQIVND (reference sequence).

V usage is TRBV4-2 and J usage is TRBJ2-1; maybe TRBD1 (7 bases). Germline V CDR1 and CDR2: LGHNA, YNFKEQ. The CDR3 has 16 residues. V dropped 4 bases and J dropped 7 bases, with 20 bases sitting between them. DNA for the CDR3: TGTGCCAGCAGCCCCCGTCAGGGGGGCCCGGGTAATGAGCAGTTCTTC. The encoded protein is CASSPRQGGPGNEQFF.

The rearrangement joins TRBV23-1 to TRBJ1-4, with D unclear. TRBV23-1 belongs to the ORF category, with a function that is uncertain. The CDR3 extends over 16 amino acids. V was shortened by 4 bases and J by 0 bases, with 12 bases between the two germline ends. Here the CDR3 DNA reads TGCGCCAGCAGTCTCGTAGTACTGACAACTAATGAAAAACTGTTTTTT. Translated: CASSLVVLTTNEKLFF.

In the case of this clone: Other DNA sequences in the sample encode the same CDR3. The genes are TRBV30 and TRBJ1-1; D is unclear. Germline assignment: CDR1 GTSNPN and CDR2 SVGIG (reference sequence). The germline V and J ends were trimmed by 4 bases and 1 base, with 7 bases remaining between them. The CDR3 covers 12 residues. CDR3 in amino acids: CAWTGWNTEAFF. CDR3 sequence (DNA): TGTGCCTGGACAGGCTGGAACACTGAAGCTTTCTTT.

This CDR3 reads CASSLRIPGRDSYNEQFF. CDR3 DNA: TGCGCCAGCAGCTTGAGAATACCTGGCAGGGATTCCTACAATGAGCAGTTCTTC. The V and J genes are TRBV5-1 and TRBJ2-1; a weak D match, TRBD1 (5 bases). This CDR3 is 18 amino acids long. Germline V gene lookup returns CDR1 SGHRS and CDR2 YFSETQ. The V end lost 1 base, the J end lost 1 base, and 18 bases lay between the germline ends.

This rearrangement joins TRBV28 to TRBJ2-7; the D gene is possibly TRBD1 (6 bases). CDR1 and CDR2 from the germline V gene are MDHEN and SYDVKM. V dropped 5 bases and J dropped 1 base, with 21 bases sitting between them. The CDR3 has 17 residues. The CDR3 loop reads CASSGSHGLGASYEQYV. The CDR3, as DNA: TGTGCCAGCAGTGGCTCCCATGGACTGGGGGCATCCTACGAGCAGTACGTC.

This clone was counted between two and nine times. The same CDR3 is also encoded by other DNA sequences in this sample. CDR3 amino acids: CASSRTGAYEQYV. DNA of the CDR3: TGTGCCAGCAGCCGGACAGGGGCATACGAGCAGTACGTC. The chain joins TRBV2 to TRBJ2-7; 9 nucleotides match TRBD1. CDR3 length: 13 amino acids. J lost 4 bases, V lost 6 bases, and 4 bases had no gene match. Germline CDR1 and CDR2: SNHLY and FYNNEI.

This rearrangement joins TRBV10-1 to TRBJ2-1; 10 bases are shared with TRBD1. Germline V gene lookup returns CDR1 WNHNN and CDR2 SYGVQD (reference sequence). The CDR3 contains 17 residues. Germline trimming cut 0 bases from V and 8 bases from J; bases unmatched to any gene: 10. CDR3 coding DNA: TGCGCCAGCAGTGAGTCCGTGTGCGACAGGGGGCTATATGAGCAGTTCTTC. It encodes CASSESVCDRGLYEQFF.

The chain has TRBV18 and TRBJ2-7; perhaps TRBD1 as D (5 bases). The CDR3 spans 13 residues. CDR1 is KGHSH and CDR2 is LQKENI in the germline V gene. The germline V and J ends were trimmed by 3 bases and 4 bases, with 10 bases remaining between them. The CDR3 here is CASSPADSYEQYF. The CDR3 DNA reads TGTGCCAGCTCACCTGCTGACAGTTACGAGCAGTACTTC.

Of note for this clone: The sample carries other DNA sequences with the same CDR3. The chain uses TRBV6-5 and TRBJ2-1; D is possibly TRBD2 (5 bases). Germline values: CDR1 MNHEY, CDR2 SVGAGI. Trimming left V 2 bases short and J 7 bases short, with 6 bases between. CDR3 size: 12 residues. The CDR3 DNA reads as TGTGCCAGCAGTTACGCGGGTAATGAGCAGTTCTTC. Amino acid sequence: CASSYAGNEQFF.

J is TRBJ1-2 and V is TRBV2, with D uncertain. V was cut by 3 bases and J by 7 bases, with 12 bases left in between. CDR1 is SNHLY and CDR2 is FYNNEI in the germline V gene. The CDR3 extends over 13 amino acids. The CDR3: CASSDSPRSGYTF. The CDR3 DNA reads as TGTGCCAGCAGTGACAGTCCAAGGAGTGGCTACACCTTC.

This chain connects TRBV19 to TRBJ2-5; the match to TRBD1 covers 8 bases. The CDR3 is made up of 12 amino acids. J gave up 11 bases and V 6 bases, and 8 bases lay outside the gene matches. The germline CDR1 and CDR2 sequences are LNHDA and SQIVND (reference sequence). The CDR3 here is CASSPGQGGQYF. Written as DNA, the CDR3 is TGTGCCAGTAGCCCCGGACAGGGCGGGCAGTACTTC.

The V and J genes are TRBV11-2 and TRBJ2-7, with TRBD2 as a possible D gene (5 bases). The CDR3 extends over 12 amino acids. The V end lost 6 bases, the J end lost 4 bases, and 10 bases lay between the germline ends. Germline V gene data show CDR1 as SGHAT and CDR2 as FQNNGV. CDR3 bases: TGTGCCAGCAGTCGGGGAGATTACGAGCAGTACGTC. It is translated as CASSRGDYEQYV.